Reported below is one TCR beta chain. The data were obtained in a study of T cells in Graves' hyperthyroidism and ophthalmopathy. RNA transcripts served as the template for amplifying TCR beta CDR3 regions. Carried out on the TCR CDR3, a first-round RT-PCR used the HTBI primer set. Each CDR3 protein gets one entry after TCRdb re-called the multiplex PCR reads with MiXCR. The sample yields a few hundred thousand distinct CDR3 sequences, 46% seen once. In germline, CDR1 is LNHDA, CDR2 SQIVND (reference sequence). Trimming took 4 bases from V and 13 from J; bases not matched to a gene: 12. CDR3 length: 16 amino acids.

The chain recombines TRBV19 with TRBJ1-6; the match to TRBD1 covers 11 bases. This receptor was identified in an adult woman with Graves' disease, either hyperthyroidism or ophthalmopathy (not recorded which). Specimen: peripheral blood or thyroid tissue (not recorded which). As DNA, the CDR3 is TGTGCCAGTAGTAAGTTGGGGACAGGGGGAGGTCAGCCCCTCCACTTT. The encoded protein is CASSKLGTGGGQPLHF.